This TCR beta chain is drawn from a study of identical twins. TCRdb analysed the 5' RACE reads with MiXCR anew, one entry per CDR3 protein. The data show hundreds of thousands of distinct CDR3 sequences, 21% seen once. The CDR3 covers 14 residues. Trimming took off 0 bases at V and 2 bases at J, with 8 bases between the two ends. The germline V gene encodes CDR1 WNHNN and CDR2 SYGVQD (reference sequence). This clonotype was detected a few times. The same sample was also studied in work on T cells expressing NK-cell markers. That paper adds: Alpha-beta TCR T cells were the sole sorting target in several experiments, owing to an anti-gamma-delta TCR antibody.

Sequences were obtained from PBMCs. This TCR came from a woman aged 18-35 years in good health. The chain is built from TRBV10-1 and TRBJ2-7, with a possible D match to TRBD1 (6 bases). CDR3 in amino acids: CASSESDRPYEQYF. CDR3 coding DNA: TGCGCCAGCAGTGAGTCCGACAGGCCCTACGAGCAGTACTTC.